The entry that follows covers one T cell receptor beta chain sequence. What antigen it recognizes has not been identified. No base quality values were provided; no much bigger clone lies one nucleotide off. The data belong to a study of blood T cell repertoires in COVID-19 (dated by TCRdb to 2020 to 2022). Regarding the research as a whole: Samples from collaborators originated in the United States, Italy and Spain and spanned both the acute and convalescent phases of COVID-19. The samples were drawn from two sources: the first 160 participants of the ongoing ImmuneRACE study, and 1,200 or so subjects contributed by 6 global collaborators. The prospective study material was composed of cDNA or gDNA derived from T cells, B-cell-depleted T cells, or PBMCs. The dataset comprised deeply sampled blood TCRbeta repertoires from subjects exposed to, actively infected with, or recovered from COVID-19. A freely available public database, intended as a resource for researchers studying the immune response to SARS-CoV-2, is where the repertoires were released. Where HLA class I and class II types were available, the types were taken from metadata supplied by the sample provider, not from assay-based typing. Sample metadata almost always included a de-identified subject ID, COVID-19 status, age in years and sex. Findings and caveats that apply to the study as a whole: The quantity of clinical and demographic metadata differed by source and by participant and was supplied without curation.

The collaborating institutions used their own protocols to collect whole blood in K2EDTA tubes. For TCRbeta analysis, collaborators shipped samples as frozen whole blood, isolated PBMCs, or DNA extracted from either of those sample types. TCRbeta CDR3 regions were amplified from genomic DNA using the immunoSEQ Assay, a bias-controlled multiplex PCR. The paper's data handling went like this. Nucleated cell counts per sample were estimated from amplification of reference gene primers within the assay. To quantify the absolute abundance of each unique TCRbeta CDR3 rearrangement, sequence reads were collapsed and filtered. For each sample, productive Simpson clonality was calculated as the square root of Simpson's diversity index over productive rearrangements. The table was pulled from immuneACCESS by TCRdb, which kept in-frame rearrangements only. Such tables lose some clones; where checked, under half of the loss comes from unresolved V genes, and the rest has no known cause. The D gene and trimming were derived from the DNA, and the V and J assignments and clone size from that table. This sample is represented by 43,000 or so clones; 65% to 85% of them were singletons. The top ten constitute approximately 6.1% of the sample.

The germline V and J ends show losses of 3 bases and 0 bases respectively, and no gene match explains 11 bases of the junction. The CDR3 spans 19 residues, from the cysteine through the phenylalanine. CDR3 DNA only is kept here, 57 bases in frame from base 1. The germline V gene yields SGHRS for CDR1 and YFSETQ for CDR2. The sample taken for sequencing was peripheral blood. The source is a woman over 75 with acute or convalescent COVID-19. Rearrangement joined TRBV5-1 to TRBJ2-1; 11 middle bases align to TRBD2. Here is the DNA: TGCGCCAGCAGCTCGGGGCTAGCGGGGGGACGAAGCTCCTACAATGAGCAGTTCTTC. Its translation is CASSSGLAGGRSSYNEQFF. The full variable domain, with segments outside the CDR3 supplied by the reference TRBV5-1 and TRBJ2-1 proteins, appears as KAGVTQTPRYLIKTRGQQVTLSCSPISGHRSVSWYQQTPGQGLQFLFEYFSETQRNKGNFPGRFSGRQFSNSRSEMNVSTLELGDSALYLCASSSGLAGGRSSYNEQFFGPGTRLTVL.